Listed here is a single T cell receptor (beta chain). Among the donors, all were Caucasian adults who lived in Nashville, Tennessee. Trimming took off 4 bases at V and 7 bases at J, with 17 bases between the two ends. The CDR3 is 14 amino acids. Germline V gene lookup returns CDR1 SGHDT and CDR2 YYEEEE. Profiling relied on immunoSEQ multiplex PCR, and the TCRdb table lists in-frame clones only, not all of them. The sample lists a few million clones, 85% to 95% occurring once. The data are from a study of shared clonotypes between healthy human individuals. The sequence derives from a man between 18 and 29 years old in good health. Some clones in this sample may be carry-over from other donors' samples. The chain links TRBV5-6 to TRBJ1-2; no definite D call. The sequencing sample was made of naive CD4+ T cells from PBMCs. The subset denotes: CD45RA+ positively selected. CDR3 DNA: TGTGCCAGCAGCACCGAATCGTGGGTGGTTGGCTACACCTTC. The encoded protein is CASSTESWVVGYTF.